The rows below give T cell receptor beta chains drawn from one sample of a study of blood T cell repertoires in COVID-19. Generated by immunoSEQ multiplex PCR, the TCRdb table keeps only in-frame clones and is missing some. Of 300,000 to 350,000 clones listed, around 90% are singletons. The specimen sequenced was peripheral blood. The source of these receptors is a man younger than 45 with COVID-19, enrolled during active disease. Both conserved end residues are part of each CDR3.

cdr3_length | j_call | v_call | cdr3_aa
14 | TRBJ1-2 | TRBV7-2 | CASSFGQGNYGYTF
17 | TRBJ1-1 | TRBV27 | CASRTLVTGTANTEAFF
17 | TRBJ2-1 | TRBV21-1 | CASSKPLRGRSYNEQFF
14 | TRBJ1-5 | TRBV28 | CASRQGGSNQPQHF
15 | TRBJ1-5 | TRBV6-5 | CASRSGTGGNQPQHF
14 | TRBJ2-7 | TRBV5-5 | CASSLGQGAREQYF
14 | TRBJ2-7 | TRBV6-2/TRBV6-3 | CASSRTGLTYEQYF
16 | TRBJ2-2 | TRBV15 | CATSKSSGFYTGELFF
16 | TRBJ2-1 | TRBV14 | CASSFGRTGAINEQFF
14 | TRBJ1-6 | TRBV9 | CASGAASYNSPLHF
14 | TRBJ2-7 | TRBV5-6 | CASSPDRRVDEQYF
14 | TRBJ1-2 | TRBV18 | CASSPSRDSYGYTF
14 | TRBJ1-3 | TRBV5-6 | CASSLVGAGNTIYF
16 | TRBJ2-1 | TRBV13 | CASSSTGGGSYNEQFF
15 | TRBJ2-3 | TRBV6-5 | CASSPVSGDTDTQYF
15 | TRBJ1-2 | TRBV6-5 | CASSYSGTVNYGYTF
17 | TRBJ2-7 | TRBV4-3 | CASSPSEGSGRDYEQYF
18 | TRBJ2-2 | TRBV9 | CASSVEARTWRDTGELFF
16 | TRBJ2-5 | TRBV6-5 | CASSYSGTGRQETQYF
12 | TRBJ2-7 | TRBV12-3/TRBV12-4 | CASSLRAYEQYF
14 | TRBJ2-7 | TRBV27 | CASSSLLASYEQYF
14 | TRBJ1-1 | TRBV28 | CASSLQGASTEAFF
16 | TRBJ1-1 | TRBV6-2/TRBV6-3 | CASSYSIWTGYTEAFF
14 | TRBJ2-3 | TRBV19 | CASSIETSTDTQYF
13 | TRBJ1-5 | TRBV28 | CATLLQANQPQHF
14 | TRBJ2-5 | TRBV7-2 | CASSLGRGQETQYF
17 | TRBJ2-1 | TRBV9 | CASSVSTGTSGDNEQFF
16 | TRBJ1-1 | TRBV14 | CASSQDLGVGNTEAFF
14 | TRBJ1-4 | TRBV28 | CASSEQGAKEKLFF
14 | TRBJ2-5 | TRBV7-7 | CASSLGGAGETQYF
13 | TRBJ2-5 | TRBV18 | CASSPGSKETQYF
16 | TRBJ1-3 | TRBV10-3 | CAISVGDTSSGNTIYF
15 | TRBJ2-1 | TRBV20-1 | CSASTGLAGGNEQFF
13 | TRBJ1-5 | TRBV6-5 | CASSYGGNQPQHF
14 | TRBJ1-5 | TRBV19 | CASSHGGLNQPQHF
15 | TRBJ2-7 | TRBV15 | CATSRRGQPNYEQYF
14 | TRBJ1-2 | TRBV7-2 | CASSSWSLNYGYTF
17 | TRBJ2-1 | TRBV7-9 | CASSFPRRLDLSNEQFF
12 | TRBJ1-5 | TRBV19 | CATTDSNQPQHF
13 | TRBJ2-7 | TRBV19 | CASSYQGSYEQYF
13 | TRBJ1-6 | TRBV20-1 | CSASPGGFSPLHF
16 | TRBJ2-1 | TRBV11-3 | CASSLDGTGEYNEQFF
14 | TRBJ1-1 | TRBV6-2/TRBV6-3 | CASSYSDLNTEAFF
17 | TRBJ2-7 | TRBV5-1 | CASSRMTSGGHSYEQYF
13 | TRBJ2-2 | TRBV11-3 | CASSTQGTGELFF
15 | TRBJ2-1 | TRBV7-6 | CASSSPSLAGNEQFF
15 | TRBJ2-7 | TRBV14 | CASSQDMSYPNEQYF
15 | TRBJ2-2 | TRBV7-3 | CASSSGLPGTGELFF
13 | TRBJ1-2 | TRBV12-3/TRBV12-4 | CAILLRSGAGYTF
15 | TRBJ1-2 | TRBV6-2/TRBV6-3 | CASSTLKGAVDGYTF
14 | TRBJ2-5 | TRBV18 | CASSPSGLQETQYF
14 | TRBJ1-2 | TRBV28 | CASRGTGSYYGYTF
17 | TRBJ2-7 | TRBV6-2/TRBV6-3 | CASSYSFGTSGSYEQYF
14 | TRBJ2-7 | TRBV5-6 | CASSYRGADYEQYF
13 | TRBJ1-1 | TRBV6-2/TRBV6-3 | CASTPYKNTEAFF